Only a few counts were recorded for the clone carrying this T cell receptor (beta chain). V was cut by 3 bases and J by 8 bases, with 16 bases left in between. The CDR3 runs 14 residues. TCRdb recomputed calls from the 5' RACE reads with MiXCR, one row per CDR3 protein. The sample has around 9,100 distinct CDR3 sequences, approximately 61% seen once. The gene calls are TRBV12-3 or TRBV12-4 and TRBJ1-2; D remains unclear. This sequence originates from a female donor with breast cancer. Sequencing input: tumor-infiltrating memory CD4+ T cells sorted from the breast tumor. Noted subset: memory CD4+ T cells, CD4+CD45RO+CD25-. CDR3 region: CASSFQRNLLGYTF. Here the CDR3 DNA reads TGTGCCAGCAGTTTTCAGCGGAACTTGTTGGGCTACACCTTC.